This TCR beta chain was identified in a study of Ad26.COV2.S vaccination and SARS-CoV-2 variants. After removal of 3 bases from V and 5 bases from J, the junction contained 0 bases not matched to a gene. The CDR3 sequence is 13 residues long. Germline lookup yields CDR1 SGHTA and CDR2 FQGTGA. Some clones are missing from TCRdb's copy, which holds only in-frame ones; the method was immunoSEQ multiplex PCR. The table shows about 440,000 clones, with about 90% occurring only once. The count of this clone is one. Regarding treatment: around 19 received Ad26.COV2.S at low or high dose, single or two shots; roughly five received placebo; per-sample allocation not given. Day 63 after the first vaccine or placebo injection was the time point for sampling. Aged 18-55 years, donor was enrolled in Boston in 2020.

Sequences were derived from peripheral blood, sampled in a trial of Ad26.COV2.S vaccine versus placebo. The chain recombines TRBV7-3 with TRBJ1-1; 10 nucleotides line up with TRBD1. The receptor was isolated from a person between 18 and 65 years old who received the Ad26.COV2.S COVID-19 vaccine or a placebo. CDR3 coding DNA: TGTGCCAGCAGCTTGGGACAGGGGACTGAAGCTTTCTTT. Amino acid sequence: CASSLGQGTEAFF.